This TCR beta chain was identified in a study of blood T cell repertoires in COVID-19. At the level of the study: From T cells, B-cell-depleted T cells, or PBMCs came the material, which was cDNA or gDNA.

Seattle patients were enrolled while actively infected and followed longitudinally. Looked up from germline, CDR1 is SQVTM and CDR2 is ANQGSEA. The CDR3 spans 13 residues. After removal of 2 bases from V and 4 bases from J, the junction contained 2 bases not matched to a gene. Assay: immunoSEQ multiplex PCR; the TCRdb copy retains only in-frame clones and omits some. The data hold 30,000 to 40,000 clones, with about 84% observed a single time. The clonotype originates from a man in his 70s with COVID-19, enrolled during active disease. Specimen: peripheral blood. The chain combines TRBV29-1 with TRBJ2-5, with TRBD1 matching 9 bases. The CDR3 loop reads CSVESGQGETQYF. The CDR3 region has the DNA TGCAGCGTTGAATCGGGACAGGGAGAGACCCAGTACTTC.